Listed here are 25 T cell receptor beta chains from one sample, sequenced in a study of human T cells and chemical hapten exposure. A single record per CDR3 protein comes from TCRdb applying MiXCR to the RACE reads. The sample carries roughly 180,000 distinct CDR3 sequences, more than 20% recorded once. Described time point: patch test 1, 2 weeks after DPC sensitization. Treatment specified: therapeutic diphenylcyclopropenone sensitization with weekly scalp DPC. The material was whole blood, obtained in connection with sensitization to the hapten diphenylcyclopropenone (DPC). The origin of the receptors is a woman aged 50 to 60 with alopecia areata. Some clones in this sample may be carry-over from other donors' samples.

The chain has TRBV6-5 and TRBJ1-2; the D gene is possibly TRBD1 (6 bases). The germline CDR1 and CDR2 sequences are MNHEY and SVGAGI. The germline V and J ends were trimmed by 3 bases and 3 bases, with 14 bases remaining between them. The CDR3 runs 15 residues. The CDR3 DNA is TGTGCCAGCAGTTATTCACAGGGCCTAGACTATGGCTACACCTTC. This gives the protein CASSYSQGLDYGYTF.

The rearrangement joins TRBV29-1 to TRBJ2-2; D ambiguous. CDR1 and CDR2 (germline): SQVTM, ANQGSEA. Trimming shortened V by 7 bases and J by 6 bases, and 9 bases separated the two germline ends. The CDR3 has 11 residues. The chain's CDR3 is CSATVPGELFF. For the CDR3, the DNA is TGCAGCGCTACTGTGCCCGGGGAGCTGTTTTTT.

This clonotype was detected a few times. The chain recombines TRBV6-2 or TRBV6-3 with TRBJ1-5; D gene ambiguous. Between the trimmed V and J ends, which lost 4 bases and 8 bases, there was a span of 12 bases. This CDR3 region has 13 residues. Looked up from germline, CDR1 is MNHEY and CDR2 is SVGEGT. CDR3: CASSLDGLEPQHF. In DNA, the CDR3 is TGTGCCAGCAGTTTGGACGGTTTAGAGCCCCAGCATTTT.

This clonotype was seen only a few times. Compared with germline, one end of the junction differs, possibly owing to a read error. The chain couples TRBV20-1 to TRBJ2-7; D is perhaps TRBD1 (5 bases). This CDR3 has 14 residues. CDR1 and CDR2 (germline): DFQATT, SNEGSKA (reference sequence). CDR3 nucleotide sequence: TGCAGTGCGAGAGACAGCCGCTCTACCTACGAGCAGTACTTC. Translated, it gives CSARDSRSTYEQYF.

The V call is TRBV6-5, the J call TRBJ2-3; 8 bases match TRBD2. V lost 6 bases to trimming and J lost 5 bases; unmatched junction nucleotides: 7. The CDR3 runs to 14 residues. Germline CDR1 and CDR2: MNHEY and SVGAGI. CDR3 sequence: CASRPGLDRDTQYF. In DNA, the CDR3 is TGTGCCAGCAGACCGGGACTAGATAGAGATACGCAGTATTTT.

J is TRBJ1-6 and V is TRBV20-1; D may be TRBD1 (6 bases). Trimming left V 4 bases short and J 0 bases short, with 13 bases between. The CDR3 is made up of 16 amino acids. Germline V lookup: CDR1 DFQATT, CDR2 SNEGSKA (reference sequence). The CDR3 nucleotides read TGCAGTGCTAAGGACAGTTTGAGCTCCTATAATTCACCCCTCCACTTT. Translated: CSAKDSLSSYNSPLHF.

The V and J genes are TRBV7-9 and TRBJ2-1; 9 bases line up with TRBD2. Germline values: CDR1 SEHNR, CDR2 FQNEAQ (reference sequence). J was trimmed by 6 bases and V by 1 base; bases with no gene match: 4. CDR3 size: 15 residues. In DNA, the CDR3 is TGTGCCAGCAGCTTAGAGACTAGCGGAGCCAATGAGCAGTTCTTC. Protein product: CASSLETSGANEQFF.

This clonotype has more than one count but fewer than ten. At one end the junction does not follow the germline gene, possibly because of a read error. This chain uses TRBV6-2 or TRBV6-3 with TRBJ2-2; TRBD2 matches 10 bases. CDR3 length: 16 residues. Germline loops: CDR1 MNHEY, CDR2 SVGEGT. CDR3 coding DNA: TGTGCCAGCAGTGACTCAAGCGGGAGGGGAACCGGGGAGCTGTTTTTT. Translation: CASSDSSGRGTGELFF.

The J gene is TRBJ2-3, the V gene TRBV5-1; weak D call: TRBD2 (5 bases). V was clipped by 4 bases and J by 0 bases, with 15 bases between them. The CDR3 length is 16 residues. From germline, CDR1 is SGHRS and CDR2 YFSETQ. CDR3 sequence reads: CASSPARAASTDTQYF. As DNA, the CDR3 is TGCGCCAGCAGCCCGGCCCGAGCGGCTAGCACAGATACGCAGTATTTT.

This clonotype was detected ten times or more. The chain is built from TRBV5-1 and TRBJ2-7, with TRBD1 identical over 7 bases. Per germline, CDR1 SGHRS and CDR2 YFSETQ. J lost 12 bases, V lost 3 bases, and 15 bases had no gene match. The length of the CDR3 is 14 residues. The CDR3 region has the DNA TGCGCCAGCAGCTCAGCATCACAGGGGATTCGGTGGTACTTC. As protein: CASSSASQGIRWYF.

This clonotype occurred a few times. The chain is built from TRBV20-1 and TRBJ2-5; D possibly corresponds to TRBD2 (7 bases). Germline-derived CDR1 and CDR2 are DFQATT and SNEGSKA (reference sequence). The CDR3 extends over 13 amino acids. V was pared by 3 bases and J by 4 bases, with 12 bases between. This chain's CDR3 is CSARGGGRETQYF. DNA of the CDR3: TGCAGTGCTAGGGGGGGCGGGAGAGAGACCCAGTACTTC.

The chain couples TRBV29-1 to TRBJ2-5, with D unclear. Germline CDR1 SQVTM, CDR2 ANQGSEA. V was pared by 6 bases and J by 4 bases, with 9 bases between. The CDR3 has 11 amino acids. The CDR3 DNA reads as TGCAGCGTAAAGATGGGAGAGACCCAGTACTTC. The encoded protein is CSVKMGETQYF.

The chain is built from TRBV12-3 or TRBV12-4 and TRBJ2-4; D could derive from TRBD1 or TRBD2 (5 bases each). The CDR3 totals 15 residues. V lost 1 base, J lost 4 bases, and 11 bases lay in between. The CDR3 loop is CASSLDGTKKNIQYF. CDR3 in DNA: TGTGCCAGCAGTTTAGACGGGACCAAGAAAAACATTCAGTACTTC.

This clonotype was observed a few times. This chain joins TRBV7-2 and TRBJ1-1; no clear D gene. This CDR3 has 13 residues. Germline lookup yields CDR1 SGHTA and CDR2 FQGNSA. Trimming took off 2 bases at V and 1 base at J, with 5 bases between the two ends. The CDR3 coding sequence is TGTGCCAGCAGCTTAATGGCGAACACTGAAGCTTTCTTT. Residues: CASSLMANTEAFF.

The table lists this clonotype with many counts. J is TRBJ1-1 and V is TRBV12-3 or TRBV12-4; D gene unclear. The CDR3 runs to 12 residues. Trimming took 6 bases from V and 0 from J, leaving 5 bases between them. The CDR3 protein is CASSFMNTEAFF. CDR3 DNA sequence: TGTGCCAGCAGCTTCATGAACACTGAAGCTTTCTTT.

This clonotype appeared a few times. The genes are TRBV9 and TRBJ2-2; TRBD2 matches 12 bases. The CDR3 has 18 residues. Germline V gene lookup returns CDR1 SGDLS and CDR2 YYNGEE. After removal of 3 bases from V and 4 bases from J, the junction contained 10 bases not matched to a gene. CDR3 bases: TGTGCCAGCAGCGCCCTGACTAGCGGGAGTGTCGGCACCGGGGAGCTGTTTTTT. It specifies CASSALTSGSVGTGELFF.

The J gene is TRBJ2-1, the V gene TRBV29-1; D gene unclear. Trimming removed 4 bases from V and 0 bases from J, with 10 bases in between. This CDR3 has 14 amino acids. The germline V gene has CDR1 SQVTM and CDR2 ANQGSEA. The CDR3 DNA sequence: TGCAGCGTTGTTACCCCGAGCTCCTACAATGAGCAGTTCTTC. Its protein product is CSVVTPSSYNEQFF.

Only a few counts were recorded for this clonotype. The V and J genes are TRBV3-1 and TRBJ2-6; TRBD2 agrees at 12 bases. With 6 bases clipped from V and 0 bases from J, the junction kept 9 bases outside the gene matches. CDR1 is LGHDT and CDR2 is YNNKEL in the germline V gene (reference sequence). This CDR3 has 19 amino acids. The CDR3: CASSLGLAGIFSGANVLTF. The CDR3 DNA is TGTGCCAGCAGTCTAGGACTAGCGGGAATCTTCTCTGGGGCCAACGTCCTGACTTTC. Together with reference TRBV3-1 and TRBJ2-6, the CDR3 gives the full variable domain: DTAVSQTPKYLVTQMGNDKSIKCEQNLGHDTMYWYKQDSKKFLKIMFSYNNKELIINETVPNRFSPKSPDKAHLNLHINSLELGDSAVYFCASSLGLAGIFSGANVLTFGAGSRLTVL.

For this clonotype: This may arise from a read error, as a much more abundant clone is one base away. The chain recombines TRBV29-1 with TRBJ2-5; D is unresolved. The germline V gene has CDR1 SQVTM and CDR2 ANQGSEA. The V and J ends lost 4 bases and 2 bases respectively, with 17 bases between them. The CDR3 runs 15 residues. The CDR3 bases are TGCAGCGTTGGGCTAGGTCCCACCTTTCAAGAGACCCAGTACTTC. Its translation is CSVGLGPTFQETQYF. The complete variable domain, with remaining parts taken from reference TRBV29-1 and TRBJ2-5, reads SAVISQKPSRDICQRGTSLTIQCQVDSQVTMMFWYRQQPGQSLTLIATANQGSEATYESGFVIDKFPISRPNLTFSTLTVSNMSPEDSSIYLCSVGLGPTFQETQYFGPGTRLLVL.

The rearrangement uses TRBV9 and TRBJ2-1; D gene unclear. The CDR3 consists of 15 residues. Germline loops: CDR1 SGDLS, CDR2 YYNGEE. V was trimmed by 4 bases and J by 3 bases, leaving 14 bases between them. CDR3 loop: CASSSTPALYNEQFF. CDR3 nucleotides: TGTGCCAGCAGCTCCACCCCGGCTCTCTACAATGAGCAGTTCTTC. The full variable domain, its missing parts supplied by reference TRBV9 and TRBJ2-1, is DSGVTQTPKHLITATGQRVTLRCSPRSGDLSVYWYQQSLDQGLQFLIQYYNGEERAKGNILERFSAQQFPDLHSELNLSSLELGDSALYFCASSSTPALYNEQFFGPGTRLTVL.

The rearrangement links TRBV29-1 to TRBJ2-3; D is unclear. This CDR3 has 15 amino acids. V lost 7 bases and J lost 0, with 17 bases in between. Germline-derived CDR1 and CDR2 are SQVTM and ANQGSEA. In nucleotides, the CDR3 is TGCAGCGCCCGAGGAAGGTTGACTAGCACAGATACGCAGTATTTT. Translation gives CSARGRLTSTDTQYF.

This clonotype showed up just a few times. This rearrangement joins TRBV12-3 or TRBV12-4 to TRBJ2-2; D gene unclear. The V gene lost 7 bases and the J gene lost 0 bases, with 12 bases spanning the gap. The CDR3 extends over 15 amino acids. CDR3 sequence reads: CASTFWAANTGELFF. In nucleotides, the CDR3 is TGTGCCAGCACTTTCTGGGCAGCGAACACCGGGGAGCTGTTTTTT.

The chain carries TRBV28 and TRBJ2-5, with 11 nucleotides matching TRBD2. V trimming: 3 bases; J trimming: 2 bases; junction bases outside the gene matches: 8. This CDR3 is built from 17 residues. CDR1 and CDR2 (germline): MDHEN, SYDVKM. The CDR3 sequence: CASSLGGGLAEQETQYF. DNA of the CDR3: TGTGCCAGCAGTTTGGGGGGGGGACTAGCGGAGCAAGAGACCCAGTACTTC. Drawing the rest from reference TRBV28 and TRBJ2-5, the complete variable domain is DVKVTQSSRYLVKRTGEKVFLECVQDMDHENMFWYRQDPGLGLRLIYFSYDVKMKEKGDIPEGYSVSREKKERFSLILESASTNQTSMYLCASSLGGGLAEQETQYFGPGTRLLVL.

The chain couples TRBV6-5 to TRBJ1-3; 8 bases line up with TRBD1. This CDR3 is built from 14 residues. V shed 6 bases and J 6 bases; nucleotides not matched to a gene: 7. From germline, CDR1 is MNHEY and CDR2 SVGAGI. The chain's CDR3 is CASSQGAPKNTIYF. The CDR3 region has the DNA TGTGCCAGCAGCCAGGGGGCGCCGAAAAACACCATATATTTT.

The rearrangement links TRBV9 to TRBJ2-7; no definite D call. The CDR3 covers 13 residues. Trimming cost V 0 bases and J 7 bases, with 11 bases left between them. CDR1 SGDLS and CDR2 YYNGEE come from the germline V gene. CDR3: CASSVVSIGEQYF. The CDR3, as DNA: TGTGCCAGCAGCGTAGTTTCCATTGGGGAGCAGTACTTC.